Reported below is one T cell receptor beta chain. Per germline, CDR1 MGHRA and CDR2 YSYEKL. This CDR3 comprises 16 residues. Trimming cost V 0 bases and J 2 bases, with 14 bases left between them. The sample comes from a study of shared clonotypes between healthy human individuals. Measured with immunoSEQ multiplex PCR; TCRdb has only the in-frame clones, and not every one. Of roughly 2.4 million clones in the sample, almost 96% were seen once. This sequence was found in a man aged 18 to 35 in good health. Material: naive CD4+ T cells sorted from blood. Subset: CD45RA+ positively selected. The chain combines TRBV4-1 with TRBJ2-7; no definite D call. The CDR3 DNA is TGCGCCAGCAGCCAAGATCACCCCCTTGATGCCTACGAGCAGTACTTC. Protein: CASSQDHPLDAYEQYF.